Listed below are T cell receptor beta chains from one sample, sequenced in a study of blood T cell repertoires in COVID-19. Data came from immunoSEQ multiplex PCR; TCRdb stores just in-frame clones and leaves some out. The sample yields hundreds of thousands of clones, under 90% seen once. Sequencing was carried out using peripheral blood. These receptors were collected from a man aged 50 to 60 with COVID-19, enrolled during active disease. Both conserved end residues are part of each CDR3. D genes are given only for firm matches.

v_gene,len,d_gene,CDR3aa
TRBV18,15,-,CASSIRGGVSETQYF
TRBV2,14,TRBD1,CASLQGSNTGELFF
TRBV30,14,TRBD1,CAWSAVGQEYEQYF
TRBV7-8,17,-,CASSLAYFIEDTGELFF
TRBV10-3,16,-,CAISESGQRNNQPQHF
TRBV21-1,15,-,CASSDRLAYTDTQYF
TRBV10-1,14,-,CATNRQGGYNEQFF
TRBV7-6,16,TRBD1,CASSLQPGTVSYEQYF
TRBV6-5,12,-,CASRRGNTEAFF
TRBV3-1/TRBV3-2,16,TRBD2,CASSQGLAGVTGELFF
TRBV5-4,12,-,CASSLDEETQYF
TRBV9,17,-,CASSALKGGPEYTEAFF
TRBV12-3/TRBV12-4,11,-,CASTLQSEAFF
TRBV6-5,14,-,CASSYSKERHEQFF
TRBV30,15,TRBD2,CAWSEGSGGADTQYF
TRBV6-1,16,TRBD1,CASSGEADRGTYEQYF
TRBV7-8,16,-,CASSLWRGGSTDTQYF
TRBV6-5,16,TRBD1,CASSYSMGQGDNGYTF
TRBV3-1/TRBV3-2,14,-,CASSQGWGSGELFF
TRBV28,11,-,CASSPTYEQYF
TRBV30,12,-,CAWRSSPWGYTF
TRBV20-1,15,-,CSASFSGVGSHGYTF
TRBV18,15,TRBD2,CASSSPAGGPNEQFF
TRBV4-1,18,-,CASSRATDRRAGNQPQHF
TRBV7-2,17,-,CASTPGTWGIAPRGQHF
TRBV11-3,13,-,CASSSGANEKLFF
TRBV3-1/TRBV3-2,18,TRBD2,CASSQGPSGRTVTDTQYF
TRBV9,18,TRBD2,CASSVGTSGGTGTGELFF
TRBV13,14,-,CASSVREKNSPLHF
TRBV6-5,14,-,CASSPFHGAYEQYF
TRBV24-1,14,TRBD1,CATADRGAADTQYF
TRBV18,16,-,CASSPQGGSSTDTQYF
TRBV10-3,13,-,CAIRQGGGYGYTF
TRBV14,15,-,CASSQDRTHSYEQYF
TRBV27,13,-,CASSRWGDEKLFF
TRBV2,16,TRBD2,CASSQPGLALADTQYF
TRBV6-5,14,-,CASSSLFLNTEAFF
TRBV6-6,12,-,CASSPQTAKQYF
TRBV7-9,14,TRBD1,CASSEQGINSPLHF
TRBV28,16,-,CASSLYFSGRSYEQYF
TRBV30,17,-,CAWTLMGNIANTGELFF
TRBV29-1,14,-,CSVPLTPQTETQYF
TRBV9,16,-,CASSVGGRGNTGELFF
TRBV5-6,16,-,CASSFRGVGVNTEAFF
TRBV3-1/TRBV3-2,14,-,CASTSAGMNTEAFF
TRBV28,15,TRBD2,CASSGTSGGPDTQYF
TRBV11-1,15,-,CASSLRETNTGELFF
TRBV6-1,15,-,CASSEGQGLNTEAFF
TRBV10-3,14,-,CACENPNRSQSYTF
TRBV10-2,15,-,CASNPGLPQLNTQYF
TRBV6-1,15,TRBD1,CASSETGPPNEKLFF
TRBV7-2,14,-,CASRIQTDSHTIHF
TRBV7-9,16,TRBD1,CASTPVLYRGFYGYTF
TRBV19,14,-,CASSEQGRSYEQYF